The clone carrying this T cell receptor (beta chain) was detected only a few times. This sample was taken from a study of blood T cell repertoires in COVID-19. Study overall: Samples of COVID-19 (acute and convalescent) were obtained from the United States, Italy and Spain. From T cells, B-cell-depleted T cells, or PBMCs came the material, which was cDNA or gDNA.

Seattle's cohort entered during active infection and was followed longitudinally. CDR1 is SGHTA and CDR2 is FQGTGA in the germline V gene. V was shortened by 2 bases and J by 0 bases, with 7 bases between the two germline ends. The CDR3 is 14 residues long. In the authors' workflow: The assay estimated nucleated cells by amplifying reference gene primers. Profiled with immunoSEQ multiplex PCR; TCRdb holds only in-frame clones, not every one. The DNA gave D and trimming, while V, J and clone size come from that table. The sample holds about 230,000 clones, 85% seen once. Sequencing was done on a sample of peripheral blood. This clonotype originated in a man between 45 and 60 years old with COVID-19, enrolled during active disease. This chain joins TRBV7-3 and TRBJ1-1, with a tentative D call TRBD1 (6 bases). The CDR3, as DNA: TGTGCCAGCAGCTTAGGGACAATGAACACTGAAGCTTTCTTT. It yields the protein CASSLGTMNTEAFF.